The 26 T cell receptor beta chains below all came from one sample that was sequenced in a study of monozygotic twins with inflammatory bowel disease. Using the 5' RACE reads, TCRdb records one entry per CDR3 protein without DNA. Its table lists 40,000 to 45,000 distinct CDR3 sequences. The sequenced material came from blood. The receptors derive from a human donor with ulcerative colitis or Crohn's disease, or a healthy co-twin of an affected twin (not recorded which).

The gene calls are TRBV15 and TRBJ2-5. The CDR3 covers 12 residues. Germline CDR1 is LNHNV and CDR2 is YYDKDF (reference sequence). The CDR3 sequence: CATSRRGETQYF.

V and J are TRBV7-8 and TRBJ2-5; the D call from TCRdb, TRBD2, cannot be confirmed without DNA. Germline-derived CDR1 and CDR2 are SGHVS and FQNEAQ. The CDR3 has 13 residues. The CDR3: CASGKTSGSLRDF.

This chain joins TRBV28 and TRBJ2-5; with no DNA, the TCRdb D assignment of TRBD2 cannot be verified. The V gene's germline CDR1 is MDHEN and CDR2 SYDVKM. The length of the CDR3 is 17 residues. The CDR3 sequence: CASIPSLGTSVGETQYF.

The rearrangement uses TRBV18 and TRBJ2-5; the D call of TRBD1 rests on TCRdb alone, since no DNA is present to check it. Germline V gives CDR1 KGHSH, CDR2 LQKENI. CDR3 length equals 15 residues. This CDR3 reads CASSPRGGGGETQYF. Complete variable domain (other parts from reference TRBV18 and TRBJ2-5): NAGVMQNPRHLVRRRGQEARLRCSPMKGHSHVYWYRQLPEEGLKFMVYLQKENIIDESGMPKERFSAEFPKEGPSILRIQQVVRGDSAAYFCASSPRGGGGETQYFGPGTRLLVL.

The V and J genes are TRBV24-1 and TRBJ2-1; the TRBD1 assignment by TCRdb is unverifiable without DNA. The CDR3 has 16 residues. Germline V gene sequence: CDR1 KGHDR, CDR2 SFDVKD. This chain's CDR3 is CATSDLTGGSYNEQFF.

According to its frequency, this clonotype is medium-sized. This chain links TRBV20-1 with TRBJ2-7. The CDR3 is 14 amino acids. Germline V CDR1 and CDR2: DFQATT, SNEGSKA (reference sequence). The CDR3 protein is CSARDMVRSYEQYF.

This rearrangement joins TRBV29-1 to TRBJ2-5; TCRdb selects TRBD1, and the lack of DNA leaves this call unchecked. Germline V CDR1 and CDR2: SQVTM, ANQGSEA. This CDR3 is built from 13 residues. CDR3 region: CSVATGSQETQYF.

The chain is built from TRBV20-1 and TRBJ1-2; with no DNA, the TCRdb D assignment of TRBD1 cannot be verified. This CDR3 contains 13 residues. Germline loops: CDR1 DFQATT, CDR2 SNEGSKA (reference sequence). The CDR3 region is CSASKGDGYGYTF.

CDR3 residues: CASSLDRDTEAFF. The chain carries TRBV5-4 and TRBJ1-1. The germline gives CDR1 SGHNT, CDR2 YYREEE (reference sequence). The CDR3 has 13 residues.

The chain's CDR3 is CASSQTSNEQFF. This sequence joins TRBV18 and TRBJ2-1; TCRdb picks TRBD2, but there is no DNA to check that call. This CDR3 is 12 amino acids long. Germline V gives CDR1 KGHSH, CDR2 LQKENI. Based on the CDR3 plus reference TRBV18 and TRBJ2-1, the full variable domain is NAGVMQNPRHLVRRRGQEARLRCSPMKGHSHVYWYRQLPEEGLKFMVYLQKENIIDESGMPKERFSAEFPKEGPSILRIQQVVRGDSAAYFCASSQTSNEQFFGPGTRLTVL.

The CDR3: CASSRGASGSRNEQFF. The chain recombines TRBV19 with TRBJ2-1; there is no DNA to check the TCRdb D call of TRBD2. The CDR3 totals 16 residues. The germline V gene encodes CDR1 LNHDA and CDR2 SQIVND (reference sequence).

CDR3 in amino acids: CASSETSGGVVQFF. The gene calls are TRBV7-2 and TRBJ2-1; TCRdb outputs TRBD2, but without DNA this stays unchecked. CDR1 is SGHTA, CDR2 FQGNSA, per germline. CDR3 length: 14 residues.

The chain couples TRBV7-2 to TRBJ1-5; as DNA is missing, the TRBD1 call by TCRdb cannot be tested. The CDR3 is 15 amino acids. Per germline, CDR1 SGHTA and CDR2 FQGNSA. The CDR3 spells CASSLRLGGNQPQHF.

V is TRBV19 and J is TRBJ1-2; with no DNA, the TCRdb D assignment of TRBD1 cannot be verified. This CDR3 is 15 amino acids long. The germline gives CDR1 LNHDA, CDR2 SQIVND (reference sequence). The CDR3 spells CASSRAGAENYGYTF.

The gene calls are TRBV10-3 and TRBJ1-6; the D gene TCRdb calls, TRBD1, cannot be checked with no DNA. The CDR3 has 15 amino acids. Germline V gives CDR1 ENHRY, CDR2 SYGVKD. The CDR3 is CAISGTRDGNSPLHF.

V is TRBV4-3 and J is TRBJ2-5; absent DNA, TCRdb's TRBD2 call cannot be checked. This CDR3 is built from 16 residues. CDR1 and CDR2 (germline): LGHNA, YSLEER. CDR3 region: CASSQGLAGDQETQYF.

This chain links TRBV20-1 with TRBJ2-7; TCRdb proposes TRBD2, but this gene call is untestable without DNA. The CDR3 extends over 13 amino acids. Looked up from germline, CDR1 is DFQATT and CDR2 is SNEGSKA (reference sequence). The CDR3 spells CSGHSGGSYEQYF.

The CDR3 loop reads CASSLDLVAQYF. The chain couples TRBV18 to TRBJ2-7; lacking DNA, the TRBD2 call made by TCRdb goes unchecked. Germline CDR1 and CDR2: KGHSH and LQKENI. CDR3 length equals 12 residues.

The CDR3 loop is CASSRPGQGAEDTQYF. The chain recombines TRBV18 with TRBJ2-3; TCRdb picks TRBD1, but there is no DNA to check that call. The CDR3 extends over 16 amino acids. Germline V CDR1 and CDR2: KGHSH, LQKENI.

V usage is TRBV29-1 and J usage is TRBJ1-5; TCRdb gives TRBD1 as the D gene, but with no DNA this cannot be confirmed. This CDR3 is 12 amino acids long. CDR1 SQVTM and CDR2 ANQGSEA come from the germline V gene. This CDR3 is CSVRDNNQPQHF.

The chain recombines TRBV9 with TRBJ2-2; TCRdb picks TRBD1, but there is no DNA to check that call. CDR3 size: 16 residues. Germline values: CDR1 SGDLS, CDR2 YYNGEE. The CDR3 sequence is CASSVAQGANTGELFF.

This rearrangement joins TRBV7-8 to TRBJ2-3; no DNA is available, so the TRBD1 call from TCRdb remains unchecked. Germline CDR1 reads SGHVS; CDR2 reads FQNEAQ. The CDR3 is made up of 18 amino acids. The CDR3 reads CASSSPGRRGDFTDTQYF.

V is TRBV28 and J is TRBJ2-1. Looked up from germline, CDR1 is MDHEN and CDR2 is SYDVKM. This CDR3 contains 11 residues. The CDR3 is CASSFSNEQFF.

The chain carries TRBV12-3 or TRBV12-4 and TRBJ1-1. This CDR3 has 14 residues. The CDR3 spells CASSFPSQNTEAFF.

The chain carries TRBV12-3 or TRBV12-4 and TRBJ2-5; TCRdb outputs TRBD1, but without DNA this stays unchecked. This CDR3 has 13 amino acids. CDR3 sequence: CASSSQGRETQYF.

The CDR3 is CASSFFQGRDTEAFF. The genes are TRBV2 and TRBJ1-1; the TRBD1 assignment by TCRdb is unverifiable without DNA. CDR1 is SNHLY and CDR2 is FYNNEI in the germline V gene. The CDR3 has 15 amino acids.